This T cell receptor beta chain emerged from a study of T cell repertoires in cytomegalovirus infection. Across the study: Public TCR beta signatures indicated both CMV infection and matching HLA type. Overall study findings and caveats: Across the ex vivo response, the dominant clonotypes were HLA-C-restricted CMV-specific TCR beta clonotypes. Frequencies of public TCR beta families were cumulated, and this identified carriers of CMV plus the relevant HLA.

This CDR3 contains 15 residues. Germline CDR1 SGHAT, CDR2 FQNNGV. V lost 5 bases to trimming and J lost 7 bases, with 17 bases between them. To note about this clonotype: Its antigen is not known.

TCRdb re-called the reads with MiXCR, one entry per CDR3 protein. The table records 680,000 or so distinct CDR3 sequences, roughly 35% of them present only once. The receptor's source is a human donor in good health (CMV status not recorded). Some clones in this sample may be carry-over from other donors' samples. Input material: PBMCs. The V gene is TRBV11-2, the J gene TRBJ1-4, with D unresolved. The CDR3 DNA sequence: TGTGCCAGCAGCCGGGAGCCGGGTATTCGTGAAAAACTGTTTTTT. Amino acids: CASSREPGIREKLFF.